This T cell receptor beta chain was recorded in a study of T cells in Graves' hyperthyroidism and ophthalmopathy. Notes on the study in general: Most thyroid clonotypes with frequency above 0.001 were detected in blood.

The TCR beta CDR3 regions underwent amplification using RNA transcripts as the source. First-round RT-PCR of the TCR CDR3 relied on the HTBI primer set. TCRdb used MiXCR to reprocess the multiplex PCR reads, holding one entry per CDR3 protein. Of about 300,000 distinct CDR3 sequences in the sample, 15% to 20% are singletons; the top ten hold about 40%. Exclusion criteria comprised uncontrolled infection, other autoimmune disease, pregnancy or lactation. From germline, CDR1 is MNHEY and CDR2 SVGAGI. The CDR3 spans 15 residues. Trimming removed 0 bases from V and 3 bases from J; junction bases left unmatched: 0. In this sample, this clonotype turned up many times. Its specificity is not known.

The gene calls are TRBV6-5 and TRBJ2-7; TRBD2 agrees at 12 bases. Sequencing input: blood. The receptor was isolated from a man aged 50-59 years with Graves' ophthalmopathy. The CDR3 DNA sequence: TGTGCCAGCAGTTACTCGACTAGCGGGAGCTACGAGCAGTACTTC. Translating it yields CASSYSTSGSYEQYF.